This TCR beta chain was found in a study of T cell responses to AZD1222 COVID-19 vaccine. Study results and caveats: In a largely white British group with more females than males, clonal diversity was possibly underestimated.

V was clipped by 4 bases and J by 7 bases, with 10 bases between them. CDR3 size: 12 residues. Germline V gives CDR1 MNHNY, CDR2 SVGAGI (reference sequence). Here immunoSEQ multiplex PCR was the method, and the copy in TCRdb shows in-frame clones only, minus some. Of 90,000 to 150,000 clones in the sample, approximately 90% are singletons; the top ten hold around 2.5%. A remark on this clone: Its matching antigen is unknown.

The V gene is TRBV6-6, the J gene TRBJ1-1; D may be TRBD1 (6 bases). This specimen consisted of peripheral blood, obtained 28 days after the second AZD1222 dose. The sequence was collected from an adult who received the AZD1222 COVID-19 vaccine. The CDR3 DNA reads as TGTGCCAGCAGTTCACAGGGAAATGAAGCTTTCTTT. It encodes CASSSQGNEAFF.